Listed below are T cell receptor beta chains from one sample, sequenced in a study of STAT5B mutations in CD4+ large granular lymphocyte leukemia. The protocol was immunoSEQ multiplex PCR, while the TCRdb copy is restricted to in-frame clones and leaves out a portion. Altogether 20,000 or so clones are present, over 80% being singletons, with the ten largest covering 8.6%. The sample consisted of CD4+ T cells from blood buffy coats. These receptors all come from a human donor in good health. Each CDR3 is given with its conserved first and last residue. A D gene is named only where the DNA matches it firmly.

D gene | V gene | CDR3 protein
- | TRBV2 | CASSSGANVLTF
- | TRBV10-3 | CAISDAAKASGELFF
TRBD2 | TRBV15 | CATSRARGTSDPNEQYF
TRBD2 | TRBV7-2 | CASSPSGSVADTQYF
TRBD1 | TRBV5-1 | CASSLVRGLPYEQYF
- | TRBV7-2 | CASRLTPGPDGYTF
TRBD1 | TRBV18 | CASSPGTGKETQYF
- | TRBV9 | CASSALASSEQYF
- | TRBV7-2 | CASSSYYSLPFNYGYTF
- | TRBV7-2 | CASSFMGENTEAFF
- | TRBV7-3 | CASSLQGTGGNTIYF